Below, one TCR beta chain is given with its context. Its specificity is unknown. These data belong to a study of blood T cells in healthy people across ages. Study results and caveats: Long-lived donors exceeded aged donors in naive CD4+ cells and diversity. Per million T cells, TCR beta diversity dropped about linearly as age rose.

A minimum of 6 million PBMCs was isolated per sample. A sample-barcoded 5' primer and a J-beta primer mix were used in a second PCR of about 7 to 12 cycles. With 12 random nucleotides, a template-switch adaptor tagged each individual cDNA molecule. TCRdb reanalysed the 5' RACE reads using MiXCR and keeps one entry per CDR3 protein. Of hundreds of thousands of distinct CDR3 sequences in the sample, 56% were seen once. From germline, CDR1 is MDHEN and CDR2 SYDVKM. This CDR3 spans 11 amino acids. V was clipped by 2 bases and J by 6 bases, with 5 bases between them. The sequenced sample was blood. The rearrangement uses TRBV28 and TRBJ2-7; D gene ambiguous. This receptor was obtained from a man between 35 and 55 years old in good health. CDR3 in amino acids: CASSLQSEQYF. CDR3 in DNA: TGTGCCAGCAGTTTACAATCCGAGCAGTACTTC.